This TCR beta chain stems from a study of cytomegalovirus exposure and HLA in healthy donors. The germline gives CDR1 SGHRS, CDR2 YFSETQ. The CDR3 is 17 amino acids. V shed 0 bases and J 3 bases; nucleotides not matched to a gene: 9. Use of 60 Vbeta and 13 Jbeta primers characterized the PCR. Method: immunoSEQ multiplex PCR; TCRdb's copy keeps in-frame clones and lacks some. This sample carries 100,000 or so clones, roughly three quarters of them seen once, and the ten largest clones take 3.5% to 5%. Source material: PBMCs. This receptor was obtained from a female donor in good health and CMV-seropositive. This rearrangement joins TRBV5-1 to TRBJ2-3, with 8 bases identical to TRBD2. The CDR3: CASSLGPGGAATDTQYF. CDR3 nucleotide sequence: TGCGCCAGCAGCTTGGGCCCCGGGGGGGCCGCGACAGATACGCAGTATTTT. Full variable domain (missing parts from reference TRBV5-1 and TRBJ2-3): KAGVTQTPRYLIKTRGQQVTLSCSPISGHRSVSWYQQTPGQGLQFLFEYFSETQRNKGNFPGRFSGRQFSNSRSEMNVSTLELGDSALYLCASSLGPGGAATDTQYFGPGTRLTVL.